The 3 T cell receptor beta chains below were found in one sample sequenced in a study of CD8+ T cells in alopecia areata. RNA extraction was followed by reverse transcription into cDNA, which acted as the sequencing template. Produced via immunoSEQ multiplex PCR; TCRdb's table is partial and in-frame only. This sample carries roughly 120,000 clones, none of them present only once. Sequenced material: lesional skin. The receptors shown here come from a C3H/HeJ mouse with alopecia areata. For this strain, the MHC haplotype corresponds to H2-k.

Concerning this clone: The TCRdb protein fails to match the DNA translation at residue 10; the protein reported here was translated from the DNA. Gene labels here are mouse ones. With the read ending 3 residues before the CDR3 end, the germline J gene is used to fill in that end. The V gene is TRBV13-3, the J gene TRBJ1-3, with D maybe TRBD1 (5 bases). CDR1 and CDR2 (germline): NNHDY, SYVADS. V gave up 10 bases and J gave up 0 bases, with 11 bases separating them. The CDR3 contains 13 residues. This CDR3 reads CAAEDNSGNTLYF. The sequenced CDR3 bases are TGTGCCGCGGAGGACAATTCTGGAAATACG.

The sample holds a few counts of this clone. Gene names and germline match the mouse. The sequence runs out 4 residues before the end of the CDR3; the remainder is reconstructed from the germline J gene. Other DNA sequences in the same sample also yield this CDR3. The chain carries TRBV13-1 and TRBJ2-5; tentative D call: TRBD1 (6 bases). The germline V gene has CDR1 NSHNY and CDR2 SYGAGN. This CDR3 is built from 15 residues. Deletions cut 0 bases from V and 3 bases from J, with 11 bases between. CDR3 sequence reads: CASSDAVGQQDTQYF. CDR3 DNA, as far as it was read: TGTGCCAGCAGTGATGCAGTGGGACAACAAGAC.

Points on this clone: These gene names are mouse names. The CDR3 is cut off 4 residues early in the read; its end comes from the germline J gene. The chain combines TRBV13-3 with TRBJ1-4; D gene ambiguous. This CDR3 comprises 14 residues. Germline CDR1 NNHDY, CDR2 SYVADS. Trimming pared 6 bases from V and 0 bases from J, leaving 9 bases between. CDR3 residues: CASTSRISNERLFF. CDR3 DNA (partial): TGTGCCAGCACTTCCAGAATTTCCAACGAA.